The 27 T cell receptor beta chains listed next were all sequenced from one sample in a study of vaccination and CD4 T cells after COVID-19. Once obtained from cultured CD4+ T cells, the DNA was sequenced using the Oncomine TCR Beta short-read assay. TCRdb re-called the PCR reads with MiXCR, one entry per CDR3 protein. The data hold more than 10,000 distinct CDR3 sequences, with about two fifths observed a single time. The antigens for these receptors are not known. Indicated treatment: approximately nine-day PBMC culture with coronavirus spike peptide pools or control peptides (ViraFEST assay). The material sequenced was CD4+ T cells from blood, cultured in vitro, taken before SARS-CoV-2 vaccination. The origin of the receptors is a human donor who had recovered from COVID-19.

This clonotype is labeled as large. The chain joins TRBV20-1 to TRBJ1-6; D is undetermined. V dropped 0 bases and J dropped 0 bases, with 9 bases sitting between them. The CDR3 loop spans 16 amino acids. The V gene's germline CDR1 is DFQATT and CDR2 SNEGSKA (reference sequence). The CDR3 is CSARDSGSSYNSPLHF. Written as DNA, the CDR3 is TGCAGTGCTAGAGATTCGGGGAGCTCCTATAATTCACCCCTCCACTTT.

This clonotype was counted a few times. The rearrangement uses TRBV10-1 and TRBJ2-3; 10 positions agree with TRBD2. Germline CDR1 WNHNN, CDR2 SYGVQD (reference sequence). CDR3 size: 14 residues. The ends lost 6 bases at V and 4 bases at J; junction bases unmatched: 4. CDR3 residues: CASSPGLASDTQYF. For the CDR3, the DNA is TGCGCCAGCAGCCCGGGACTAGCGTCAGATACGCAGTATTTT.

V and J are TRBV6-1 and TRBJ2-1; tentatively, D is TRBD2 (6 bases). Trimming took 9 bases from V and 10 from J, leaving 22 bases between them. The CDR3 consists of 14 residues. The germline gives CDR1 MNHNS, CDR2 SASEGT. This CDR3 is CASHIAVDALEQFF. For the CDR3, the DNA is TGTGCCAGTCATATAGCGGTGGACGCCCTAGAGCAGTTCTTC.

The chain couples TRBV5-4 to TRBJ2-1; D is perhaps TRBD1 (5 bases). V was clipped by 1 base and J by 9 bases, with 11 bases between them. The CDR3 sequence is 13 residues long. Germline CDR1 reads SGHNT; CDR2 reads YYREEE (reference sequence). The CDR3 spells CASSLLPQGEQFF. In DNA, the CDR3 is TGTGCCAGCAGCTTGTTACCCCAGGGTGAGCAGTTCTTC.

The genes are TRBV6-1 and TRBJ2-6; D ambiguous. Trimming removed 6 bases from V and 0 bases from J, with 0 bases in between. The length of the CDR3 is 12 residues. Germline-derived CDR1 and CDR2 are MNHNS and SASEGT. CDR3 protein: CASSSGANVLTF. DNA of the CDR3: TGTGCCAGCAGCTCTGGGGCCAACGTCCTGACTTTC.

The chain links TRBV20-1 to TRBJ2-7; D unresolved. With 5 bases removed from V and 6 bases from J, the gap between germline ends came to 17 bases. CDR1 and CDR2 from the germline V gene are DFQATT and SNEGSKA (reference sequence). This CDR3 is 13 amino acids long. This chain's CDR3 is CSARSLTRREQYF. The DNA for the CDR3 is TGCAGTGCTCGAAGCCTTACACGGCGCGAGCAGTACTTC.

This clonotype has a handful of counts. The J gene is TRBJ1-2, the V gene TRBV28; D remains ambiguous. The V and J ends lost 4 bases and 6 bases respectively, with 18 bases between them. Germline values: CDR1 MDHEN, CDR2 SYDVKM. The CDR3 is made up of 15 amino acids. CDR3 nucleotide sequence: TGTGCCAGCAGTTCCGGGAGACTGCGCCTCCATGGCTACACCTTC. Residues: CASSSGRLRLHGYTF.

V gene TRBV11-3 combines with J gene TRBJ2-5, with TRBD2 as a possible D gene (6 bases). CDR3 length equals 16 residues. Trimming took 2 bases from V and 4 from J, leaving 17 bases between them. The germline V gene encodes CDR1 SGHNT and CDR2 YENEEA. CDR3 DNA: TGTGCCAGCAGCTTACGCCCGGGAGCCCGGGGAGAGACCCAGTACTTC. Its protein product is CASSLRPGARGETQYF.

The chain is built from TRBV11-3 and TRBJ2-1; D might be TRBD2 (6 bases). Trimming stripped 4 bases from V and 0 bases from J, with 13 bases between. The CDR3 has 16 residues. The germline V gene encodes CDR1 SGHNT and CDR2 YENEEA. This chain's CDR3 is CASSSPRGSSYNEQFF. CDR3 DNA sequence: TGTGCCAGCAGCTCTCCTCGGGGGAGCTCCTACAATGAGCAGTTCTTC.

This clonotype was counted between two and nine times. V is TRBV6-2 or TRBV6-3 and J is TRBJ1-2; D is undetermined. Trimming removed 4 bases at V and 0 bases at J, with 12 bases between. From germline, CDR1 is MNHEY and CDR2 SVGEGT. The CDR3 runs 15 residues. The CDR3 nucleotides read TGTGCCAGCAGTTCCTTACAGAGAGCTAACTATGGCTACACCTTC. It codes for CASSSLQRANYGYTF.

V and J are TRBV20-1 and TRBJ1-1; perhaps TRBD1 as D (5 bases). CDR3 size: 14 residues. Germline V gives CDR1 DFQATT, CDR2 SNEGSKA (reference sequence). Trimming pared 1 base from V and 3 bases from J, leaving 12 bases between. CDR3 sequence (DNA): TGCAGTGCTAGAGTGGCAGGGTGGCACACTGAAGCTTTCTTT. Its protein is CSARVAGWHTEAFF.

This clonotype was picked up a small number of times. The V and J genes are TRBV20-1 and TRBJ1-5; possible D gene TRBD1, 6 bases. Germline lookup yields CDR1 DFQATT and CDR2 SNEGSKA (reference sequence). The CDR3 sequence is 12 residues long. The germline V and J ends were trimmed by 6 bases and 5 bases, with 11 bases remaining between them. The CDR3 is CSAEEGDQPQHF. CDR3 DNA sequence: TGCAGTGCGGAGGAGGGGGATCAGCCCCAGCATTTT.

This clonotype showed up just a few times. CDR3 amino acids: CSAPMTYRTGFYNEQFF. As DNA, the CDR3 is TGCAGTGCTCCCATGACGTATCGGACAGGGTTCTACAATGAGCAGTTCTTC. The V call is TRBV20-1, the J call TRBJ2-1; 8 nucleotides agree with TRBD1. V lost 5 bases and J lost 3; bases outside the gene matches: 15. This CDR3 is 17 amino acids long. Per germline, CDR1 DFQATT and CDR2 SNEGSKA (reference sequence).

The CDR3 sequence: CASSLSPARAGYTF. CDR3 nucleotides: TGTGCCAGCAGTTTATCGCCCGCCAGGGCGGGCTACACCTTC. The V and J genes are TRBV28 and TRBJ1-2; tentatively, D is TRBD1 (5 bases). CDR3 length: 14 amino acids. Trimming shortened V by 1 base and J by 8 bases, and 14 bases separated the two germline ends. In germline, CDR1 is MDHEN, CDR2 SYDVKM.

CDR3 coding DNA: TGTGCCAGCAGTGTTCGTGGGCGCGAAGATACGCAGTATTTT. This translates into CASSVRGREDTQYF. V usage is TRBV2 and J usage is TRBJ2-3; D unclear. CDR3 length equals 14 residues. V lost 4 bases and J lost 5, with 13 bases in between. From germline, CDR1 is SNHLY and CDR2 FYNNEI.

This clonotype showed up just a few times. The CDR3 is CASSTRGGAGETQYF. The CDR3 DNA is TGTGCCAGCAGCACCCGAGGGGGGGCCGGGGAGACCCAGTACTTC. V is TRBV7-3 and J is TRBJ2-5, with D perhaps matching TRBD2 (7 bases). This CDR3 is built from 15 residues. Trimming pared 5 bases from V and 5 bases from J, leaving 18 bases between. CDR1 and CDR2 from the germline V gene are SGHTA and FQGTGA.

This clonotype was detected a few times. The V gene is TRBV5-6, the J gene TRBJ2-5; D unclear. CDR1 is SGHDT and CDR2 is YYEEEE in the germline V gene. This CDR3 spans 14 amino acids. The V and J ends lost 0 bases and 1 base respectively, with 7 bases between them. CDR3 residues: CASSLGPFQETQYF. The DNA for the CDR3 is TGTGCCAGCAGCTTGGGCCCGTTCCAAGAGACCCAGTACTTC.

This clonotype occurred a few times. The chain links TRBV7-9 to TRBJ1-6; 7 bases map to TRBD1. Germline lookup yields CDR1 SEHNR and CDR2 FQNEAQ (reference sequence). V gave up 10 bases and J gave up 6 bases; unmatched junction bases: 6. The length of the CDR3 is 13 residues. The CDR3, as DNA: TGTGCCACTGGGGGACAGCCTAATTCACCCCTCCACTTT. Its protein is CATGGQPNSPLHF.

This clonotype has only a few counts. The chain joins TRBV7-6 to TRBJ1-1; D is ambiguous. The V end lost 1 base, the J end lost 6 bases, and 9 bases lay between the germline ends. The CDR3 length is 13 residues. Germline V gives CDR1 SGHVS, CDR2 FNYEAQ. The CDR3 loop is CASSLVLTAEAFF. The CDR3 DNA sequence: TGTGCCAGCAGCTTAGTGCTAACCGCTGAAGCTTTCTTT.

The chain carries TRBV2 and TRBJ1-6; the match to TRBD1 covers 8 bases. CDR3 length equals 14 residues. Looked up from germline, CDR1 is SNHLY and CDR2 is FYNNEI. The V and J ends lost 4 bases and 7 bases, in that order; junction bases with no gene match: 3. CDR3 in DNA: TGTGCCAGCAGTGTGGACAGGGAAAATTCACCCCTCCACTTT. Amino acids: CASSVDRENSPLHF.

The rearrangement uses TRBV20-1 and TRBJ2-1; 11 nucleotides align to TRBD1. This CDR3 spans 13 amino acids. CDR1 and CDR2 (germline): DFQATT, SNEGSKA (reference sequence). The CDR3 protein is CSPGQGASGEQFF. The CDR3 DNA reads TGCAGCCCCGGACAGGGGGCGTCTGGTGAGCAGTTCTTC.

This clonotype came up once. The genes are TRBV27 and TRBJ2-7; possibly TRBD1 for D (5 bases). Per germline, CDR1 MNHEY and CDR2 SMNVEV (reference sequence). The CDR3 totals 14 residues. V dropped 4 bases and J dropped 6 bases, with 16 bases sitting between them. CDR3: CASSSSGRVSEQYF. CDR3 sequence (DNA): TGTGCCAGCAGTTCCTCGGGCAGGGTTTCCGAGCAGTACTTC.

This clonotype showed up just once. V usage is TRBV5-1 and J usage is TRBJ2-5, with 9 bases matching TRBD1. J was trimmed by 2 bases and V by 7 bases; bases with no gene match: 9. The CDR3 loop spans 15 amino acids. Germline V gene sequence: CDR1 SGHRS, CDR2 YFSETQ. The CDR3 DNA is TGCGCCAGCCGCTACCGGGACAGGGATCAAGAGACCCAGTACTTC. This encodes CASRYRDRDQETQYF. The variable domain in full, with the rest retrieved from reference TRBV5-1 and TRBJ2-5, is KAGVTQTPRYLIKTRGQQVTLSCSPISGHRSVSWYQQTPGQGLQFLFEYFSETQRNKGNFPGRFSGRQFSNSRSEMNVSTLELGDSALYLCASRYRDRDQETQYFGPGTRLLVL.

CDR3 region: CASSLEGQPTYEQYF. The CDR3 region has the DNA TGTGCCAGCAGCTTAGAGGGACAGCCAACCTACGAGCAGTACTTC. V is TRBV11-3 and J is TRBJ2-7; 7 bases match TRBD1. The CDR3 has 15 amino acids. From germline, CDR1 is SGHNT and CDR2 YENEEA. V trimming: 0 bases; J trimming: 2 bases; junction bases outside the gene matches: 4.

This clonotype was detected only once. The chain uses TRBV28 and TRBJ1-2; no reliable D call. The CDR3 runs to 16 residues. Germline CDR1 reads MDHEN; CDR2 reads SYDVKM. V lost 6 bases and J 3 bases, leaving 20 bases between the germline ends. CDR3 region: CASSGVKGAIDYGYTF. CDR3 DNA: TGTGCCAGCAGCGGAGTTAAGGGCGCCATCGACTATGGCTACACCTTC.

This clonotype has more than one count but fewer than ten. The chain has TRBV6-2 or TRBV6-3 and TRBJ1-1, with a possible D match to TRBD1 (6 bases). V lost 2 bases to trimming and J lost 0 bases, with 10 bases between them. Germline loops: CDR1 MNHEY, CDR2 SVGEGT. This CDR3 spans 15 amino acids. The DNA of the CDR3 is TGTGCCAGCAGTTACCTAGGACAGATGAACACTGAAGCTTTCTTT. Translation: CASSYLGQMNTEAFF.

The sample holds one count of this clonotype. The chain carries TRBV29-1 and TRBJ1-1; 7 positions match TRBD1. Germline lookup yields CDR1 SQVTM and CDR2 ANQGSEA. CDR3 length: 14 residues. V trimming: 6 bases; J trimming: 4 bases; junction bases outside the gene matches: 11. For the CDR3, the DNA is TGCAGCGTCCCAAAGCGAGGGGGCCGCACTGAAGCTTTCTTT. This encodes CSVPKRGGRTEAFF.